A single sample is the source of the 4 T cell receptor beta chains below, sequenced in a study of control samples from healthy donors and cancer patients. Clones were read by immunoSEQ multiplex PCR, and TCRdb kept only the in-frame ones, dropping some. The table includes some 100,000 clones, around nine tenths detected once. The sequenced sample consisted of blood. Receptors originate from a man aged 25-45 years in good health.

The rearrangement links TRBV4-2 to TRBJ1-5; D may be TRBD1 (5 bases). Germline CDR1 is LGHNA and CDR2 is YNFKEQ. The CDR3 runs to 15 residues. V was shortened by 1 base and J by 4 bases, with 11 bases between the two germline ends. CDR3 DNA sequence: TGTGCCAGCAGCCAAGGGGAGACAGTGAATCAGCCCCAGCATTTT. Protein: CASSQGETVNQPQHF.

The chain recombines TRBV2 with TRBJ2-5; 9 bases fit TRBD1. This CDR3 is 15 amino acids long. The J segment lost 4 bases and the V segment lost 2 bases, leaving 5 bases of the junction unmatched. Germline CDR1 and CDR2: SNHLY and FYNNEI. CDR3 sequence: CASSESRGQGETQYF. DNA of the CDR3: TGTGCCAGCAGTGAAAGCAGGGGACAGGGAGAGACCCAGTACTTC.

The chain joins TRBV28 to TRBJ1-2; weak D call: TRBD1 (5 bases). Between the trimmed V and J ends, which lost 4 bases and 4 bases, there was a span of 19 bases. The CDR3 totals 16 residues. From germline, CDR1 is MDHEN and CDR2 SYDVKM. Written as DNA, the CDR3 is TGTGCCAGCAGTTCATTAGTCCCTCAGGGCTCCTATGGCTACACCTTC. Its translation is CASSSLVPQGSYGYTF.

The chain joins TRBV30 to TRBJ1-2; D remains ambiguous. This CDR3 has 13 amino acids. The germline V and J ends were trimmed by 0 bases and 4 bases, with 9 bases remaining between them. Germline V gene data show CDR1 as GTSNPN and CDR2 as SVGIG (reference sequence). CDR3: CAWSVFTAYGYTF. The DNA for the CDR3 is TGTGCCTGGAGTGTATTTACAGCCTATGGCTACACCTTC.